Listed here are 21 T cell receptor beta chains from one sample, sequenced in a study of T cell repertoires in cytomegalovirus infection. These receptors lack a known antigen. TCRdb recomputed calls from the reads with MiXCR, one row per CDR3 protein. This sample carries under 850,000 distinct CDR3 sequences, around a third of them seen once, and the ten largest clones take 15% to 20%. Here the sequenced sample was cultured PBMCs, taken from culture after CMV antigen stimulation. All receptors derive from a human donor in good health (CMV status not recorded). Some clones in this sample may be carry-over from other donors' samples.

This clonotype was counted a few times. The V and J genes are TRBV12-3 or TRBV12-4 and TRBJ2-1; no clear D gene. V was clipped by 2 bases and J by 2 bases, with 7 bases between them. The CDR3 has 14 amino acids. The CDR3 loop is CASSLSLAYNEQFF. CDR3 sequence (DNA): TGTGCCAGCAGTTTAAGTCTCGCCTACAATGAGCAGTTCTTC.

This clonotype was seen only a few times. The V gene is TRBV15, the J gene TRBJ1-3, with TRBD1 as a possible D gene (5 bases). Germline V gene lookup returns CDR1 LNHNV and CDR2 YYDKDF (reference sequence). V was trimmed by 8 bases and J by 0 bases, leaving 17 bases between them. This CDR3 spans 16 amino acids. CDR3 region: CATGRGRLSSGNTIYF. The CDR3 DNA follows: TGTGCCACCGGGAGGGGCAGACTTAGCTCTGGAAACACCATATATTTT.

This clonotype appeared many times. CDR3 nucleotide sequence: TGTGCCAGCAGCCCTTTCGGGGACTCACTGATTTACAGTCCTAGAAACACCATATATTTT. Encoded protein: CASSPFGDSLIYSPRNTIYF. This sequence joins TRBV7-2 and TRBJ1-3, with D tentatively TRBD1 (5 bases). This CDR3 is built from 20 residues. Trimming took 5 bases from V and 5 from J, leaving 31 bases between them. Germline CDR1 is SGHTA and CDR2 is FQGNSA.

This rearrangement joins TRBV20-1 to TRBJ2-5; D may be TRBD2 (5 bases). The CDR3 is made up of 13 amino acids. The germline gives CDR1 DFQATT, CDR2 SNEGSKA (reference sequence). V was pared by 2 bases and J by 4 bases, with 11 bases between. CDR3 amino acids: CSARWASPETQYF. Here the CDR3 DNA reads TGCAGTGCTAGATGGGCTAGCCCAGAGACCCAGTACTTC.

The V and J genes are TRBV10-2 and TRBJ2-5; 8 positions match TRBD1. The V and J ends lost 9 bases and 5 bases, in that order; junction bases with no gene match: 11. This CDR3 is built from 14 residues. The germline gives CDR1 WSHSY, CDR2 SAAADI. The CDR3 is CARRNQGAWETQYF. The CDR3 region has the DNA TGCGCCAGAAGAAACCAGGGGGCTTGGGAGACCCAGTACTTC.

This clonotype showed up just a few times. The chain uses TRBV6-6 and TRBJ2-1; 8 bases are a match to TRBD2. CDR1 and CDR2 (germline): MNHNY, SVGAGI (reference sequence). This CDR3 is 16 amino acids long. V shed 6 bases, J shed 0 bases, and the junction held 7 bases outside the gene matches. The CDR3 nucleotides read TGTGCCAGCAGCTCACGACTAGCGAGCTCCTACAATGAGCAGTTCTTC. Protein product: CASSSRLASSYNEQFF.

J is TRBJ2-7 and V is TRBV7-6; 9 nucleotides match TRBD2. Germline V CDR1 and CDR2: SGHVS, FNYEAQ. Losses at the gene ends were 0 bases for V and 3 bases for J; bases not matched to a gene: 3. CDR3 length: 15 amino acids. The CDR3 DNA is TGTGCCAGCAGCTTAGCTAGCGGGGGTATCTACGAGCAGTACTTC. Its protein product is CASSLASGGIYEQYF. Drawing the rest from reference TRBV7-6 and TRBJ2-7, the complete variable domain is GAGVSQSPRYKVTKRGQDVALRCDPISGHVSLYWYRQALGQGPEFLTYFNYEAQQDKSGLPNDRFSAERPEGSISTLTIQRTEQRDSAMYRCASSLASGGIYEQYFGPGTRLTVT.

The chain has TRBV7-6 and TRBJ2-1; 10 bases are shared with TRBD2. The CDR3 extends over 15 amino acids. The J segment lost 12 bases and the V segment lost 5 bases, leaving 13 bases of the junction unmatched. Germline CDR1 reads SGHVS; CDR2 reads FNYEAQ. The CDR3 sequence is CASSQAASGGGGQFF. The CDR3 DNA reads TGTGCCAGCAGCCAAGCCGCTAGCGGGGGCGGTGGGCAGTTCTTC.

The table lists this clonotype with a few counts. The chain has TRBV7-6 and TRBJ2-2; TRBD2 matches 9 bases. The V gene end was trimmed by 1 base and the J gene end by 9 bases; junction bases not matched to a gene: 9. Germline V gene data show CDR1 as SGHVS and CDR2 as FNYEAQ. The CDR3 is 16 amino acids. The CDR3 protein is CASSLGPRGGRRELFF. CDR3 DNA sequence: TGTGCCAGCAGCTTAGGTCCGCGGGGGGGCCGTCGGGAGCTGTTTTTT.

This sequence joins TRBV3-1 and TRBJ2-7; D is perhaps TRBD2 (6 bases). Trimming left V 1 base short and J 2 bases short, with 9 bases between. This CDR3 contains 14 residues. The germline gives CDR1 LGHDT, CDR2 YNNKEL (reference sequence). CDR3 sequence: CASSQGLGTYEQYF. CDR3 nucleotides: TGTGCCAGCAGCCAAGGACTAGGTACCTACGAGCAGTACTTC.

This clonotype was recorded only once. The chain links TRBV7-9 to TRBJ2-3, with TRBD1 matching over 10 bases. Trimming at V came to 3 bases and at J to 8 bases, leaving 14 bases not matched to a gene. The CDR3 totals 17 residues. Germline lookup yields CDR1 SEHNR and CDR2 FQNEAQ (reference sequence). The CDR3 region is CASSFPGQGTPIVTQYF. The CDR3 nucleotides are TGTGCCAGCAGCTTCCCGGGACAGGGGACCCCAATTGTTACGCAGTATTTT.

This clonotype came up a few times. The gene calls are TRBV10-3 and TRBJ2-5; TRBD2 agrees at 9 bases. Germline V gene sequence: CDR1 ENHRY, CDR2 SYGVKD. V was pared by 4 bases and J by 4 bases, with 4 bases of the junction left unmatched. This CDR3 spans 14 amino acids. The CDR3: CAISAQAGGETQYF. In DNA, the CDR3 is TGTGCCATCAGTGCCCAAGCGGGGGGAGAGACCCAGTACTTC.

Only a few counts were recorded for this clonotype. This chain uses TRBV12-3 or TRBV12-4 with TRBJ2-7, with a tentative D call TRBD2 (7 bases). V was cut by 3 bases and J by 3 bases, with 18 bases left in between. The CDR3 spans 16 residues. Here the CDR3 DNA reads TGTGCCAGCAGTTTGCTGTTGGGCGGGGGCCGCTACGAGCAGTACTTC. This translates into CASSLLLGGGRYEQYF.

The chain is built from TRBV4-1 and TRBJ2-1; 8 nucleotides agree with TRBD1. This CDR3 region has 16 residues. The germline V gene has CDR1 MGHRA and CDR2 YSYEKL. The V segment lost 4 bases and the J segment 7 bases; nucleotides outside the gene matches: 12. CDR3 sequence (DNA): TGCGCCAGCAGCCGCCCTGGGACAGGTTTGCGAAATGAGCAGTTCTTC. Protein product: CASSRPGTGLRNEQFF.

In its sample, this clonotype was seen a few times. The genes are TRBV14 and TRBJ1-1; D gene uncertain. The CDR3 spans 13 residues. Deletions cut 4 bases from V and 3 bases from J, with 9 bases between. CDR1 SGHDN and CDR2 FVKESK come from the germline V gene. The CDR3 sequence is CASSPLSDTEAFF. The CDR3 DNA is TGTGCCAGCAGCCCCCTCTCTGACACTGAAGCTTTCTTT.

This clonotype was counted only a few times. The chain joins TRBV29-1 to TRBJ1-1; maybe TRBD1 (5 bases). Germline V gives CDR1 SQVTM, CDR2 ANQGSEA. The V and J ends lost 7 bases and 9 bases respectively, with 21 bases between them. The CDR3 extends over 13 amino acids. The CDR3 region is CSAGLGVEGKAFF. The CDR3 DNA follows: TGCAGCGCCGGCTTGGGTGTTGAGGGGAAAGCTTTCTTT.

The rearrangement joins TRBV5-4 to TRBJ2-3, with 12 bases identical to TRBD2. The CDR3 extends over 15 amino acids. Germline loops: CDR1 SGHNT, CDR2 YYREEE (reference sequence). V dropped 4 bases and J dropped 5; count of bases not matched to a gene: 5. CDR3 coding DNA: TGTGCCAGCAGCCCGCGACTAGCGGGAGAAGATACGCAGTATTTT. Translated, it gives CASSPRLAGEDTQYF.

This clonotype has only a few counts. This rearrangement joins TRBV6-2 or TRBV6-3 to TRBJ2-7; 7 nucleotides align to TRBD2. The CDR3 length is 12 residues. From germline, CDR1 is MNHEY and CDR2 SVGEGT. V dropped 7 bases and J dropped 7; count of bases not matched to a gene: 7. CDR3 DNA: TGTGCCAGCACTTCCGGACTAGATGAGCAGTACTTC. Its protein product is CASTSGLDEQYF.

The chain has TRBV2 and TRBJ2-2; unclear D gene. The germline gives CDR1 SNHLY, CDR2 FYNNEI. The V gene lost 0 bases and the J gene lost 2 bases, with 10 bases spanning the gap. CDR3 size: 16 residues. CDR3 sequence (DNA): TGTGCCAGCAGTGAAGCGCGTCTAGGAAACACCGGGGAGCTGTTTTTT. Encoded protein: CASSEARLGNTGELFF.

This sequence joins TRBV20-1 and TRBJ1-6; D might be TRBD1 (5 bases). Germline assignment: CDR1 DFQATT and CDR2 SNEGSKA (reference sequence). V lost 0 bases, J lost 2 bases, and 11 bases lay in between. The CDR3 covers 16 residues. CDR3 in amino acids: CSARDRTGPYNSPLHF. The CDR3 DNA sequence: TGCAGTGCTAGAGATCGCACAGGCCCCTATAATTCACCCCTCCACTTT.

This clonotype appeared a few times. The chain has TRBV6-1 and TRBJ2-3; TRBD2 is a possible D gene (6 bases). Germline CDR1 MNHNS, CDR2 SASEGT. The CDR3 has 14 residues. Trimming took off 8 bases at V and 9 bases at J, with 21 bases between the two ends. Here the CDR3 DNA reads TGTGCCAGCCACAGATCGGGAGTGAACCCCACGCAGTATTTT. Protein sequence: CASHRSGVNPTQYF.